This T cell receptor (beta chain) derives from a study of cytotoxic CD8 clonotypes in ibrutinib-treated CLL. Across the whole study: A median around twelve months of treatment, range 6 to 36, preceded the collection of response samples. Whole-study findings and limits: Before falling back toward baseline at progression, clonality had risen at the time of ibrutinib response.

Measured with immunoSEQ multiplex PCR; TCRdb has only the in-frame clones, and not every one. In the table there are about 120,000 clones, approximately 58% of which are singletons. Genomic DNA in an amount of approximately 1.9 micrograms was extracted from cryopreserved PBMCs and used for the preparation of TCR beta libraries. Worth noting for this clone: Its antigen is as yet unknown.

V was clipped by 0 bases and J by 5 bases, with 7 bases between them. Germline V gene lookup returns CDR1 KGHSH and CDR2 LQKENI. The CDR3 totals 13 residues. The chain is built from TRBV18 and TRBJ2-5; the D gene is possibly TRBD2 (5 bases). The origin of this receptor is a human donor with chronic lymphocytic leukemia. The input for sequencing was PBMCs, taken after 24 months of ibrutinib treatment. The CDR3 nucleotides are TGTGCCAGCTCACCACCCCCGGGGGAGACCCAGTACTTC. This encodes CASSPPPGETQYF.